These 9 T cell receptor beta chains were sequenced from one sample in a study of Graves' ophthalmopathy and Graves' hyperthyroidism. TCR beta CDR3 regions were amplified from RNA transcripts. The first round was an RT-PCR with HTBI primers, and the second round was a multiplex PCR. TCRdb called the multiplex PCR reads again in MiXCR, with one record for every CDR3 protein. The sample includes 300,000 or so distinct CDR3 sequences, 17% of them seen just once. The specimen was peripheral blood. These receptors were obtained from an adult man with Graves' ophthalmopathy.

This clonotype was counted ten times or more. The genes are TRBV7-2 and TRBJ1-6, with TRBD1 matching over 9 bases. Germline CDR1 SGHTA, CDR2 FQGNSA. Unmatched junction bases numbered 6, after V lost 4 bases and J lost 8 bases. This CDR3 has 15 amino acids. This CDR3 reads CASSSAGTGHSPLHF. The CDR3 nucleotides are TGTGCCAGCAGCTCTGCCGGGACAGGGCATTCACCCCTCCACTTT.

This clonotype has ten or more counts. V gene TRBV14 combines with J gene TRBJ2-7, with TRBD2 as a possible D gene (6 bases). Germline V gene lookup returns CDR1 SGHDN and CDR2 FVKESK. This CDR3 spans 16 amino acids. V lost 4 bases and J 4 bases, leaving 20 bases between the germline ends. The CDR3 region has the DNA TGTGCCAGCAGCCCCCTGACTGGAGGGATGTGGTACGAGCAGTACTTC. It codes for CASSPLTGGMWYEQYF.

This clonotype was recorded at least ten times. V is TRBV4-1 and J is TRBJ1-1; D unclear. The V gene lost 5 bases and the J gene lost 2 bases, with 15 bases spanning the gap. CDR1 and CDR2 from the germline V gene are MGHRA and YSYEKL. The CDR3 is made up of 15 amino acids. CDR3 in amino acids: CASSFGPEPNTEAFF. Written as DNA, the CDR3 is TGCGCCAGCAGCTTTGGCCCTGAACCTAACACTGAAGCTTTCTTT.

The V and J genes are TRBV7-2 and TRBJ2-7, with D perhaps being TRBD1 or TRBD2 (5 bases each). The CDR3 consists of 14 residues. Germline V lookup: CDR1 SGHTA, CDR2 FQGNSA. V lost 4 bases to trimming and J lost 2 bases, with 12 bases between them. The DNA of the CDR3 is TGTGCCAGCAGCTCCTTCAGGGACGCCTACGAGCAGTACTTC. Amino acid sequence: CASSSFRDAYEQYF. Supplemented by reference TRBV7-2 and TRBJ2-7, the full variable domain reads GAGVSQSPSNKVTEKGKDVELRCDPISGHTALYWYRQSLGQGLEFLIYFQGNSAPDKSGLPSDRFSAERTGGSVSTLTIQRTQQEDSAVYLCASSSFRDAYEQYFGPGTRLTVT.

This clonotype was seen ten or more times. The J gene is TRBJ1-2, the V gene TRBV28; D uncertain. Germline V gives CDR1 MDHEN, CDR2 SYDVKM. CDR3 length equals 15 residues. The ends were cut back, 7 bases at V and 4 bases at J, with 19 bases in the middle. The CDR3 loop reads CASNAGKRLGYGYTF. The DNA for the CDR3 is TGTGCCAGCAATGCTGGGAAGAGGTTGGGCTATGGCTACACCTTC.

Ten or more counts support this clonotype. This sequence joins TRBV12-3 or TRBV12-4 and TRBJ1-1, with a possible D match to TRBD1 (5 bases). This CDR3 region has 14 residues. Trimming removed 5 bases at V and 4 bases at J, with 14 bases between. As DNA, the CDR3 is TGTGCCAGCAGTGGGGGTCCCCCCGGCACTGAAGCTTTCTTT. Amino acids: CASSGGPPGTEAFF.

This clonotype came up many times. This rearrangement joins TRBV19 to TRBJ2-2, with 9 positions matching TRBD2. V trimming: 3 bases; J trimming: 7 bases; junction bases outside the gene matches: 15. CDR1 and CDR2 from the germline V gene are LNHDA and SQIVND (reference sequence). The CDR3 is 18 amino acids. CDR3 nucleotide sequence: TGTGCCAGTAGTATTAGGCGCGGCGCGGGAGGGCCCGTCGGGGAGCTGTTTTTT. It translates to CASSIRRGAGGPVGELFF.

This clonotype was seen repeatedly, ten times or more. This rearrangement joins TRBV7-2 to TRBJ1-5; D is perhaps TRBD1 (6 bases). There are 17 residues in the CDR3. Germline values: CDR1 SGHTA, CDR2 FQGNSA. V lost 2 bases and J 6 bases, leaving 20 bases between the germline ends. Here the CDR3 reads CASSLRADLGAGQPQHF. DNA for the CDR3: TGTGCCAGCAGCTTACGTGCAGATCTGGGGGCCGGTCAGCCCCAGCATTTT.

This clonotype has a single count. Its ends do not fully match the called genes, so a read error is possible. V and J are TRBV6-2 or TRBV6-3 and TRBJ2-5; TRBD1 agrees at 9 bases. The CDR3 extends over 15 amino acids. Germline CDR1 MNHEY, CDR2 SVGEGT. CDR3 nucleotide sequence: TGTGCCAGCAGCGGACAGGGGATACGACAAGAGACCCGGTACTTC. As protein: CASSGQGIRQETRYF.